These 21 T cell receptor beta chains share one sample of origin, sequenced in a study of blood T cell repertoires in COVID-19. Clones were read by immunoSEQ multiplex PCR, and TCRdb kept only the in-frame ones, dropping some. The sample lists 250,000 to 300,000 clones; around 93% were seen once. Sequences were obtained from PBMCs or T cells enriched from blood (not recorded which). The source is a human donor in a cohort exposed to, infected with or recovered from COVID-19 (not recorded which). The donor label of this sample is uncertain.

The chain couples TRBV4-3 to TRBJ2-7; D remains ambiguous. CDR1 is LGHNA, CDR2 YSLEER, per germline. The CDR3 spans 13 residues. V was pared by 0 bases and J by 6 bases, with 9 bases between. For the CDR3, the DNA is TGCGCCAGCAGCCAAGATTCTGGGCGCGAGCAGTACTTC. Protein: CASSQDSGREQYF.

The chain's CDR3 is CASRAGGFTDTQYF. The CDR3 nucleotides read TGCGCCAGCAGGGCTGGGGGGTTCACAGATACGCAGTATTTT. V gene TRBV5-1 combines with J gene TRBJ2-3, with a tentative D call TRBD2 (6 bases). The germline V and J ends were trimmed by 5 bases and 2 bases, with 12 bases remaining between them. CDR3 length equals 14 residues. Germline CDR1 reads SGHRS; CDR2 reads YFSETQ.

The chain uses TRBV14 and TRBJ2-1; tentative D call: TRBD1 (6 bases). Germline values: CDR1 SGHDN, CDR2 FVKESK. This CDR3 contains 13 residues. Trimming left V 4 bases short and J 8 bases short, with 12 bases between. The CDR3 sequence: CASSLTRTDEQFF. In nucleotides, the CDR3 is TGTGCCAGCAGCCTAACTCGGACAGATGAGCAGTTCTTC.

The chain links TRBV30 to TRBJ1-4, with 7 nucleotides matching TRBD1. Germline-derived CDR1 and CDR2 are GTSNPN and SVGIG (reference sequence). CDR3 size: 14 residues. V was clipped by 0 bases and J by 7 bases; unmatched bases: 5. CDR3 in DNA: TGTGCCTGGAGTGTCGGCAGGGGGGCTGAAAAACTGTTTTTT. Translating it yields CAWSVGRGAEKLFF. The full variable domain, with the rest looked up from reference TRBV30 and TRBJ1-4, is SQTIHQWPATLVQPVGSPLSLECTVEGTSNPNLYWYRQAAGRGLQLLFYSVGIGQISSEVPQNLSASRPQDRQFILSSKKLLLSDSGFYLCAWSVGRGAEKLFFGSGTQLSVL.

The CDR3 DNA sequence: TGTGCCAGCAGCGTAGATGCCAGGGTGGAATCTAATGAAAAACTGTTTTTT. It specifies CASSVDARVESNEKLFF. This chain connects TRBV9 to TRBJ1-4, with TRBD1 as a possible D gene (5 bases). The V gene lost 0 bases and the J gene lost 3 bases, with 15 bases spanning the gap. CDR1 and CDR2 (germline): SGDLS, YYNGEE. The CDR3 contains 17 residues. The full variable domain, rest sourced from reference TRBV9 and TRBJ1-4, is DSGVTQTPKHLITATGQRVTLRCSPRSGDLSVYWYQQSLDQGLQFLIQYYNGEERAKGNILERFSAQQFPDLHSELNLSSLELGDSALYFCASSVDARVESNEKLFFGSGTQLSVL.

This chain uses TRBV30 with TRBJ1-5; D is possibly TRBD1 (6 bases). Per the germline V gene, CDR1 is GTSNPN and CDR2 is SVGIG (reference sequence). V gave up 0 bases and J gave up 7 bases, with 10 bases separating them. The CDR3 runs 13 residues. CDR3 in amino acids: CAWSVDGGQPQHF. CDR3 DNA sequence: TGTGCCTGGAGTGTTGATGGGGGCCAGCCCCAGCATTTT.

The chain recombines TRBV19 with TRBJ1-2; D possibly corresponds to TRBD1 (5 bases). The CDR3 is made up of 14 amino acids. V lost 4 bases and J 3 bases, leaving 12 bases between the germline ends. Per the germline V gene, CDR1 is LNHDA and CDR2 is SQIVND (reference sequence). CDR3 sequence: CASSTSRVYYGYTF. For the CDR3, the DNA is TGTGCCAGTAGTACCAGCAGGGTTTACTATGGCTACACCTTC.

The chain couples TRBV19 to TRBJ1-1; D possibly corresponds to TRBD1 (5 bases). Germline CDR1 is LNHDA and CDR2 is SQIVND (reference sequence). The V end was cut by 3 bases, the J end by 9 bases, with 11 bases between. The CDR3 runs to 12 residues. CDR3 in DNA: TGTGCCAGTAGTATGTATGGGGCTCAAGCTTTCTTT. The encoded protein is CASSMYGAQAFF.

This clone occurred a few times. V and J are TRBV5-1 and TRBJ1-4; D is undetermined. Looked up from germline, CDR1 is SGHRS and CDR2 is YFSETQ. The V end was cut by 2 bases, the J end by 11 bases, with 7 bases between. The length of the CDR3 is 11 residues. CDR3 loop: CASSFAGKLFF. The CDR3 coding sequence is TGCGCCAGCAGCTTCGCCGGTAAACTGTTTTTT.

The chain recombines TRBV3-1 (or the pseudogene TRBV3-2) with TRBJ1-1; D call uncertain. The V gene's germline CDR1 is LGHDT and CDR2 YNNKEL (reference sequence). V lost 1 base, J lost 1 base, and 13 bases lay in between. The CDR3 loop spans 16 amino acids. CDR3 nucleotides: TGTGCCAGCAGCCAAGCCCCGGGGAGGACGAACACTGAAGCTTTCTTT. Translating it yields CASSQAPGRTNTEAFF.

In regard to this clone: Different DNA sequences within this sample yield the same CDR3. The chain is built from TRBV9 and TRBJ1-4, with D hard to call. CDR3 length equals 15 residues. Trimming cost V 0 bases and J 1 base, with 7 bases left between them. Germline V gene lookup returns CDR1 SGDLS and CDR2 YYNGEE. The CDR3 reads CASSVAGRTNEKLFF. CDR3 bases: TGTGCCAGCAGCGTAGCGGGGAGAACTAATGAAAAACTGTTTTTT. The complete variable domain, with remaining parts taken from reference TRBV9 and TRBJ1-4, reads DSGVTQTPKHLITATGQRVTLRCSPRSGDLSVYWYQQSLDQGLQFLIQYYNGEERAKGNILERFSAQQFPDLHSELNLSSLELGDSALYFCASSVAGRTNEKLFFGSGTQLSVL.

The rearrangement joins TRBV28 to TRBJ1-2; no clear D gene. CDR1 is MDHEN, CDR2 SYDVKM, per germline. The CDR3 is made up of 13 amino acids. The ends were cut back, 2 bases at V and 7 bases at J, with 11 bases in the middle. This CDR3 reads CASSLGWSGGYTF. Here the CDR3 DNA reads TGTGCCAGCAGTTTAGGGTGGAGCGGTGGCTACACCTTC.

The rearrangement links TRBV7-9 to TRBJ1-1; 8 bases are shared with TRBD1. Germline V gene lookup returns CDR1 SEHNR and CDR2 FQNEAQ (reference sequence). The CDR3 has 19 amino acids. Germline trimming cut 4 bases from V and 0 bases from J; bases unmatched to any gene: 16. DNA of the CDR3: TGTGCCAGCAGCTCTACCGAGGGACAGGTTTTTTCTCTGAACACTGAAGCTTTCTTT. It specifies CASSSTEGQVFSLNTEAFF.

The V gene is TRBV4-1, the J gene TRBJ2-4; 7 nucleotides line up with TRBD2. The trim removed 1 base at V and 0 bases at J, leaving 9 bases unmatched. The CDR3 length is 18 residues. Germline CDR1 MGHRA, CDR2 YSYEKL. CDR3 sequence reads: CASSQGRSGGVAKNIQYF. The CDR3 DNA follows: TGCGCCAGCAGCCAAGGACGATCTGGGGGGGTAGCCAAAAACATTCAGTACTTC.

J is TRBJ1-2 and V is TRBV13; D perhaps matches TRBD1 (5 bases). This CDR3 is built from 13 residues. V lost 3 bases, J lost 1 base, and 6 bases lay in between. Germline V gives CDR1 PRHDT, CDR2 FYEKMQ (reference sequence). This CDR3 is CASSFDSNYGYTF. The CDR3 DNA reads as TGTGCCAGCAGCTTCGACAGTAACTATGGCTACACCTTC.

The chain employs TRBV19 and TRBJ2-3, with D maybe TRBD2 (6 bases). Germline loops: CDR1 LNHDA, CDR2 SQIVND (reference sequence). V dropped 1 base and J dropped 3 bases, with 8 bases sitting between them. This CDR3 spans 14 amino acids. The DNA for the CDR3 is TGTGCCAGTAGTATAGGGGGGGAAACAGATACGCAGTATTTT. This sequence encodes CASSIGGETDTQYF. The entire variable domain, with the rest obtained from reference TRBV19 and TRBJ2-3, is as follows: DGGITQSPKYLFRKEGQNVTLSCEQNLNHDAMYWYRQDPGQGLRLIYYSQIVNDFQKGDIAEGYSVSREKKESFPLTVTSAQKNPTAFYLCASSIGGETDTQYFGPGTRLTVL.

The V and J genes are TRBV9 and TRBJ1-1; the D is unclear. This CDR3 spans 15 amino acids. Per the germline V gene, CDR1 is SGDLS and CDR2 is YYNGEE. V was cut by 4 bases and J by 1 base, with 14 bases left in between. Here the CDR3 reads CASSPRRMTNTEAFF. The CDR3 nucleotides are TGTGCCAGCAGCCCGAGGAGGATGACGAACACTGAAGCTTTCTTT.

The chain employs TRBV19 and TRBJ1-2, with D unresolved. Trimming took off 9 bases at V and 13 bases at J, with 12 bases between the two ends. Germline V gives CDR1 LNHDA, CDR2 SQIVND (reference sequence). This CDR3 comprises 9 residues. The CDR3 DNA follows: TGTGCCAGCCTGGACGGAGGCACCTTC. Translated, it gives CASLDGGTF.

V is TRBV19 and J is TRBJ1-1; D not resolved. Deletions cut 5 bases from V and 5 bases from J, with 9 bases between. Germline V gene sequence: CDR1 LNHDA, CDR2 SQIVND (reference sequence). This CDR3 spans 12 amino acids. The CDR3 protein is CASSPTGTEAFF. CDR3 coding DNA: TGTGCCAGTAGTCCGACGGGAACTGAAGCTTTCTTT.

This chain connects TRBV11-2 to TRBJ2-5, with TRBD2 matching 7 bases. CDR3 length equals 15 residues. Germline-derived CDR1 and CDR2 are SGHAT and FQNNGV. The V and J ends lost 1 base and 5 bases, in that order; junction bases with no gene match: 7. For the CDR3, the DNA is TGTGCCAGCAGCTTAGGAGTCGGGGAGGGGGAGACCCAGTACTTC. The encoded protein is CASSLGVGEGETQYF.

The chain combines TRBV5-1 with TRBJ2-5, with 8 nucleotides matching TRBD2. V gave up 4 bases and J gave up 4 bases; unmatched junction bases: 9. The germline gives CDR1 SGHRS, CDR2 YFSETQ. CDR3 length equals 15 residues. The CDR3 DNA reads TGCGCCAGCAGCACCCGGGGACTAGTGGGAGAGACCCAGTACTTC. Its protein is CASSTRGLVGETQYF.